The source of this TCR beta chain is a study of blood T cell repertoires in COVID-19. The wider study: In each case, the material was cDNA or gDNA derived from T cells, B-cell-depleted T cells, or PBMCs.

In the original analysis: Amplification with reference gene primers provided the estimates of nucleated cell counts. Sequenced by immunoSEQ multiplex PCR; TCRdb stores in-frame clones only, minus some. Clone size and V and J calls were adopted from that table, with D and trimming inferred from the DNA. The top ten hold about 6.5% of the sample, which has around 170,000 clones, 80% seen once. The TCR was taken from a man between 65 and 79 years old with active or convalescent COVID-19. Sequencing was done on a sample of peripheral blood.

CDR3 nucleotides: TGTGCCAGTACCCCCAACTCAAACAGGGGCAATCAGCCCCAGCATTTT. It specifies CASTPNSNRGNQPQHF. The chain combines TRBV19 with TRBJ1-5; tentative D call: TRBD1 (6 bases). The CDR3 covers 16 residues. Trimming removed 7 bases at V and 2 bases at J, with 18 bases between. Germline loops: CDR1 LNHDA, CDR2 SQIVND (reference sequence).